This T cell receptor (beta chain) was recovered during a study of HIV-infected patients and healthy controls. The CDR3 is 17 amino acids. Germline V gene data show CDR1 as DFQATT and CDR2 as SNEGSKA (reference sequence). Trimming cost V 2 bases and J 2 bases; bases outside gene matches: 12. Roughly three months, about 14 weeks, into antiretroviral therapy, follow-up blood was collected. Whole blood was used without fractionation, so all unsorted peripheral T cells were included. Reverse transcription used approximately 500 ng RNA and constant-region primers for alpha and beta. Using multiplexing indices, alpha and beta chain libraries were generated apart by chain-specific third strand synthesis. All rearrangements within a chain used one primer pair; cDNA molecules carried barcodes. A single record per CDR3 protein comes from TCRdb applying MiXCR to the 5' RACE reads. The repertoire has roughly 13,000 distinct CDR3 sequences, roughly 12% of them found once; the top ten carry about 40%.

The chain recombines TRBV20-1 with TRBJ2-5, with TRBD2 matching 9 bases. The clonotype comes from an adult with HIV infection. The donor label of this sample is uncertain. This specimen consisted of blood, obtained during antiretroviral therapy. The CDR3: CSARLIGGTSGQETQYF. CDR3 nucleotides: TGCAGTGCTAGACTAATAGGGGGAACTAGCGGGCAAGAGACCCAGTACTTC.